Below, 21 T cell receptor beta chains from the same sample are listed, as sequenced in a study of blood T cell repertoires in COVID-19 (dated by TCRdb to about 2020). Library generation was performed with the immunoSEQ multiplex PCR assay. TCRdb limited this immuneACCESS table to in-frame rearrangements with V and J called. A share of clones is missing; checked studies link under half to unresolved V genes, and the rest is unexplained. In all, the sample holds fewer than 350,000 clones, and approximately 81% of those were seen once. The ten biggest clones cover around 2.9% of the sample. Material: peripheral blood. The receptors come from an older woman with active or convalescent COVID-19.

This rearrangement joins TRBV6-5 to TRBJ1-2; maybe TRBD1 (5 bases). Germline CDR1 is MNHEY and CDR2 is SVGAGI. CDR3 length: 13 amino acids. Trimming left V 7 bases short and J 6 bases short, with 15 bases between. This CDR3 reads CASTRGDLDGYTF. For the CDR3, the DNA is TGTGCCAGCACCCGGGGGGACTTGGATGGCTACACCTTC.

The J gene is TRBJ1-5, the V gene TRBV11-2, with 7 bases lining up with TRBD1. V lost 5 bases to trimming and J lost 6 bases; unmatched junction nucleotides: 16. CDR1 is SGHAT and CDR2 is FQNNGV in the germline V gene. The CDR3 length is 17 residues. The CDR3 DNA reads as TGTGCCAGCAGCCCTAATAGGGACAGACATGGGAGTCAGCCCCAGCATTTT. Translated: CASSPNRDRHGSQPQHF.

The chain couples TRBV7-3 to TRBJ2-3, with D perhaps TRBD1 (6 bases). The V end was cut by 3 bases, the J end by 4 bases, with 8 bases between. Germline CDR1 reads SGHTA; CDR2 reads FQGTGA. This CDR3 contains 13 residues. This CDR3 is CASSFQGPDTQYF. The DNA for the CDR3 is TGTGCCAGCAGCTTCCAGGGGCCAGATACGCAGTATTTT.

This rearrangement joins TRBV7-3 to TRBJ2-3, with TRBD1 matching 9 bases. CDR3 length equals 14 residues. With V trimmed by 3 bases and J by 5 bases, 3 bases remained unmatched. The V gene's germline CDR1 is SGHTA and CDR2 FQGTGA. The CDR3 DNA reads TGTGCCAGCAGCTTGCTGGACAGGGGAGATACGCAGTATTTT. This encodes CASSLLDRGDTQYF.

V gene TRBV2 combines with J gene TRBJ2-1; 9 nucleotides match TRBD2. CDR1 is SNHLY and CDR2 is FYNNEI in the germline V gene. The CDR3 consists of 15 residues. V lost 6 bases, J lost 9 bases, and 12 bases stayed unmatched. The CDR3: CASRGGRLAAGEQFF. The CDR3 nucleotides read TGTGCCAGCAGAGGGGGGCGACTAGCGGCAGGTGAGCAGTTCTTC.

The chain carries TRBV28 and TRBJ2-2; TRBD1 might be the D (5 bases). Per the germline V gene, CDR1 is MDHEN and CDR2 is SYDVKM. The CDR3 runs to 17 residues. Trimming removed 4 bases from V and 2 bases from J, with 17 bases in between. The CDR3 is CASSSTPRVLNTGELFF. CDR3 DNA sequence: TGTGCCAGCAGTTCTACCCCCAGGGTGTTAAACACCGGGGAGCTGTTTTTT.

This clone showed up just a few times. The chain employs TRBV10-2 and TRBJ2-7; D uncertain. Looked up from germline, CDR1 is WSHSY and CDR2 is SAAADI. Between the trimmed V and J ends, which lost 3 bases and 0 bases, there was a span of 9 bases. The CDR3 covers 14 residues. The CDR3 here is CASSEEHPSYEQYF. DNA of the CDR3: TGCGCCAGCAGTGAAGAACATCCCTCCTACGAGCAGTACTTC.

The chain uses TRBV9 and TRBJ1-3; maybe TRBD1 (5 bases). Germline CDR1 reads SGDLS; CDR2 reads YYNGEE. V lost 4 bases and J 0 bases, leaving 17 bases between the germline ends. The CDR3 contains 17 residues. CDR3 bases: TGTGCCAGCAGCCCCCTAGGGGCCGCGTACTCTGGAAACACCATATATTTT. It yields the protein CASSPLGAAYSGNTIYF.

The rearrangement uses TRBV7-2 and TRBJ2-5; 12 nucleotides line up with TRBD2. V trimming: 5 bases; J trimming: 6 bases; junction bases outside the gene matches: 16. The CDR3 sequence is 18 residues long. Germline-derived CDR1 and CDR2 are SGHTA and FQGNSA. The CDR3 protein is CASSNSLLAGGWTKTQYF. The CDR3 DNA reads TGTGCCAGCAGCAACTCTCTACTAGCGGGGGGTTGGACCAAGACCCAGTACTTC.

This chain connects TRBV7-7 to TRBJ2-3; a weak D match, TRBD2 (5 bases). The CDR3 loop spans 15 amino acids. In germline, CDR1 is SSHAT, CDR2 FNYEAQ (reference sequence). V was shortened by 1 base and J by 0 bases, with 8 bases between the two germline ends. This CDR3 reads CASSLGSGSTDTQYF. The CDR3 coding sequence is TGTGCCAGCAGCTTAGGAAGCGGTAGCACAGATACGCAGTATTTT.

The DNA for the CDR3 is TGTGCCAGCAGCTTCGACCAGGCCCGGTCTGAAGCTTTCTTT. It translates to CASSFDQARSEAFF. The genes are TRBV7-9 and TRBJ1-1; D ambiguous. Germline V lookup: CDR1 SEHNR, CDR2 FQNEAQ (reference sequence). The CDR3 runs 14 residues. Trimming pared 3 bases from V and 6 bases from J, leaving 14 bases between. Combining the CDR3 with reference TRBV7-9 and TRBJ1-1 gives the whole variable domain DTGVSQNPRHKITKRGQNVTFRCDPISEHNRLYWYRQTLGQGPEFLTYFQNEAQLEKSRLLSDRFSAERPKGSFSTLEIQRTEQGDSAMYLCASSFDQARSEAFFGQGTRLTVV.

The chain recombines TRBV6-1 with TRBJ2-7; D might be TRBD1 (6 bases). Germline CDR1 and CDR2: MNHNS and SASEGT. The CDR3 is 16 amino acids. Trimming removed 1 base at V and 5 bases at J, with 18 bases between. CDR3 protein: CASSEVVGGPPDEQYF. The DNA for the CDR3 is TGTGCCAGCAGTGAAGTAGTAGGGGGACCGCCGGACGAGCAGTACTTC.

About this clone: Within the sample, other DNA sequences also encode this same CDR3. The rearrangement joins TRBV5-1 to TRBJ2-1, with D perhaps matching TRBD2 (5 bases). V was trimmed by 0 bases and J by 4 bases, leaving 11 bases between them. Germline CDR1 SGHRS, CDR2 YFSETQ. This CDR3 is built from 15 residues. The CDR3 DNA sequence: TGCGCCAGCAGCTTGGCCGCGGGCGGATACAATGAGCAGTTCTTC. It yields the protein CASSLAAGGYNEQFF.

This chain uses TRBV5-6 with TRBJ1-1; D is unresolved. Germline V gene data show CDR1 as SGHDT and CDR2 as YYEEEE. V was pared by 6 bases and J by 2 bases, with 14 bases between. The CDR3 is 14 residues long. Here the CDR3 reads CASNLFGPNTEAFF. In DNA form, the CDR3 reads TGTGCCAGCAACCTCTTCGGTCCTAACACTGAAGCTTTCTTT. Filled out from reference TRBV5-6 and TRBJ1-1, the complete variable domain reads DAGVTQSPTHLIKTRGQQVTLRCSPKSGHDTVSWYQQALGQGPQFIFQYYEEEERQRGNFPDRFSGHQFPNYSSELNVNALLLGDSALYLCASNLFGPNTEAFFGQGTRLTVV.

This chain uses TRBV7-8 with TRBJ2-1; TRBD2 aligns across 7 bases. In germline, CDR1 is SGHVS, CDR2 FQNEAQ. V shed 5 bases and J 1 base; nucleotides not matched to a gene: 5. The CDR3 extends over 15 amino acids. CDR3 nucleotides: TGTGCCAGCAGCCCTACTAGCGTGTCCTACAATGAGCAGTTCTTC. Its protein product is CASSPTSVSYNEQFF.

This chain links TRBV3-1 (or the pseudogene TRBV3-2) with TRBJ1-1; D might be TRBD1 (6 bases). With 0 bases removed from V and 8 bases from J, the gap between germline ends came to 10 bases. This CDR3 has 13 residues. Germline CDR1 and CDR2: LGHDT and YNNKEL (reference sequence). The CDR3 nucleotides are TGTGCCAGCAGCCAAGAGGGGGCGCGGGAAGCTTTCTTT. It is translated as CASSQEGAREAFF.

The rearrangement uses TRBV7-9 and TRBJ2-1; TRBD1 is a possible D gene (7 bases). V was shortened by 5 bases and J by 0 bases, with 11 bases between the two germline ends. In germline, CDR1 is SEHNR, CDR2 FQNEAQ (reference sequence). This CDR3 comprises 15 residues. Written as DNA, the CDR3 is TGTGCCAGCAGCGCAGGGGGGAGCTCCTACAATGAGCAGTTCTTC. Translated: CASSAGGSSYNEQFF.

This rearrangement joins TRBV7-8 to TRBJ2-7; D remains unclear. V was pared by 1 base and J by 5 bases, with 3 bases between. Germline lookup yields CDR1 SGHVS and CDR2 FQNEAQ. The CDR3 contains 11 residues. CDR3: CASSLVDEQYF. The DNA for the CDR3 is TGTGCCAGCAGCTTAGTCGACGAGCAGTACTTC.

The V gene is TRBV9, the J gene TRBJ1-3, with 9 nucleotides matching TRBD1. CDR3 length equals 15 residues. Germline V gene lookup returns CDR1 SGDLS and CDR2 YYNGEE. V lost 2 bases and J lost 4; bases outside the gene matches: 4. CDR3: CASSVKGTGGNTIYF. CDR3 nucleotide sequence: TGTGCCAGCAGCGTCAAAGGGACAGGGGGAAACACCATATATTTT.

This clone was recorded once. The V gene is TRBV13, the J gene TRBJ1-2; D is unclear. The CDR3 has 11 residues. V shed 3 bases and J shed 8 bases, with 7 bases lying between them. Germline CDR1 is PRHDT and CDR2 is FYEKMQ (reference sequence). CDR3 protein: CASSFESGYTF. CDR3 in DNA: TGTGCCAGCAGCTTTGAGAGCGGCTACACCTTC.

This clone was seen more than once but under ten times. CDR3 in DNA: TGCGCCAGCAGCCAAGCAGGGGCGGGGAACACTGAAGCTTTCTTT. Translating it yields CASSQAGAGNTEAFF. This chain uses TRBV4-1 with TRBJ1-1; D possibly corresponds to TRBD1 (6 bases). V was trimmed by 1 base and J by 1 base, leaving 10 bases between them. Germline assignment: CDR1 MGHRA and CDR2 YSYEKL. The CDR3 has 15 amino acids.